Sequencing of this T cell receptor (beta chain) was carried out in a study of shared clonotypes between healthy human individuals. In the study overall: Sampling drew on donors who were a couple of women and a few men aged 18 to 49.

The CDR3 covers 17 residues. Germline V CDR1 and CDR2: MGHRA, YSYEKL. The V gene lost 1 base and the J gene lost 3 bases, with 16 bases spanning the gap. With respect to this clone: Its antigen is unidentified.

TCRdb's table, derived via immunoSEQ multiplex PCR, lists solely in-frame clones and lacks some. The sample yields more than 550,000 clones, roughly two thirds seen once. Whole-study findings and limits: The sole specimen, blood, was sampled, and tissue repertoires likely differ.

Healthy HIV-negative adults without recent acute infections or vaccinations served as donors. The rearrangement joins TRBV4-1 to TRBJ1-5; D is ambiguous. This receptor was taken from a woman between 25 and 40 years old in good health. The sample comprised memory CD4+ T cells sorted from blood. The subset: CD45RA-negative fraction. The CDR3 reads CASSQGRASGINQPQHF. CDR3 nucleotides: TGCGCCAGCAGCCAAGGAAGGGCCAGCGGAATCAATCAGCCCCAGCATTTT.